This T cell receptor (beta chain) was recorded in a study of type 1 regulatory T cells (dated by TCRdb to the early 2020s). Broadly, across the study: An in vitro protocol by which a Tr1-enriched, alloantigen-specific CD4 T cell product named T-allo10 was generated was characterized in the study. Patients with hematological malignancies who were receiving allogeneic hematopoietic stem cell transplantation were the group in which T-allo10 was being clinically evaluated.

The germline V gene encodes CDR1 SGDLS and CDR2 YYNGEE. Between the V and J ends, shortened by 0 bases and 4 bases respectively, the junction contains 13 bases. From cysteine to phenylalanine, the CDR3 is 16 amino acids long. Of all the DNA, just the CDR3 is kept, 48 bases in frame from base 1. Note on this clonotype: The antigen it binds to is not known. No clone much larger than this one lies a single base away; base qualities are absent.

Data came from an Illumina MiSeq. TCRdb took the public reads, trimmed them with fastp at Q25, ran MiXCR for clone calling and kept in-frame beta chains. Rows with one shared CDR3 protein collapse into an entry with the most common genes and DNA. Recorded for this sample are 75,000 to 100,000 distinct CDR3 sequences; 25% to 40% of them occurred a single time. 2% to 2.5% of the sample is held by the ten biggest clonotypes. The specimen was CD4+ T cells, either the whole sample or a sorted fraction (not recorded which). The chain is made from TRBV9 and TRBJ2-2; the D segment cannot be called with confidence. This TCR came from a human donor in good health. The CDR3 amino acid sequence is: CASSVAILDGTGELFF. The DNA sequence follows: TGTGCCAGCAGCGTAGCCATCCTGGATGGCACCGGGGAGCTGTTTTTT.